Listed below are T cell receptor beta chains from one sample, sequenced in a study of OX40 agonist ivuxolimab in advanced cancers. Some clones are missing from TCRdb's copy, which holds only in-frame ones; the method was immunoSEQ multiplex PCR. Altogether 15,000 to 20,000 clones are present, 87% being singletons, with the ten largest covering roughly 30%. Sample: CD4+ or CD8+ T cells sorted from blood, taken in a trial of the OX40 agonist ivuxolimab. The receptors come from an adult with an advanced solid tumor such as melanoma, head and neck, liver or kidney cancer. CDR3s leave out the opening cysteine and the closing phenylalanine or tryptophan. The size of a clone is reported for some rows only, either as once, few or many, or as a class for expanded clones.

V gene: TRBV6-6; J gene: TRBJ1-2; clone size: NA; CDR3 protein: ASSNQGGFDGYT
V gene: TRBV21-1; J gene: TRBJ1-4; clone size: NA; CDR3 protein: ASRCGYNEKLF
V gene: TRBV4-3; J gene: TRBJ2-2; clone size: NA; CDR3 protein: ASSQGSGDTGELF
V gene: TRBV13; J gene: TRBJ2-2; clone size: NA; CDR3 protein: ASSLATGELF
V gene: TRBV2; J gene: TRBJ2-3; clone size: NA; CDR3 protein: ASSTGEDTQY
V gene: TRBV28; J gene: TRBJ1-5; clone size: NA; CDR3 protein: ASSLAQPVYQPQH
V gene: TRBV21-1; J gene: TRBJ2-7; clone size: NA; CDR3 protein: ASSKGGTVPREQY
V gene: TRBV11-3; J gene: TRBJ2-5; clone size: NA; CDR3 protein: ASSSIVGEQY
V gene: TRBV27; J gene: TRBJ2-3; clone size: NA; CDR3 protein: ASSQRQGGIGREGLGTDTQY
V gene: TRBV4-3; J gene: TRBJ1-4; clone size: NA; CDR3 protein: ASSQDPPPATNEKLF
V gene: TRBV6-1; J gene: TRBJ2-1; clone size: NA; CDR3 protein: ASGSWGPYNEQF
V gene: TRBV29-1; J gene: TRBJ1-2; clone size: NA; CDR3 protein: SVEWGFLYGYT
V gene: TRBV28; J gene: TRBJ1-2; clone size: NA; CDR3 protein: ASSTRIDSPYYGYT
V gene: TRBV6-4; J gene: TRBJ2-1; clone size: NA; CDR3 protein: ASSGSGENEQF
V gene: TRBV29-1; J gene: TRBJ2-1; clone size: NA; CDR3 protein: SETGDNEQF
V gene: TRBV7-6; J gene: TRBJ2-1; clone size: NA; CDR3 protein: ASSQGNEQF
V gene: TRBV29-1; J gene: TRBJ1-2; clone size: NA; CDR3 protein: SVDRQTYGYT
V gene: TRBV2; J gene: TRBJ2-7; clone size: NA; CDR3 protein: ASSEYSSYEQY
V gene: TRBV6-6; J gene: TRBJ1-2; clone size: once; CDR3 protein: ASSTGQGDYGYT
V gene: TRBV27; J gene: TRBJ1-2; clone size: medium-sized; CDR3 protein: ASSLYLSAREGYT
V gene: TRBV5-6; J gene: TRBJ2-3; clone size: once; CDR3 protein: ASSFTDTQY
V gene: TRBV4-1; J gene: TRBJ2-7; clone size: NA; CDR3 protein: ASSSDRTYEQY
V gene: TRBV5-8; J gene: TRBJ2-1; clone size: NA; CDR3 protein: ASSSGQGFYNEQF
V gene: TRBV30; J gene: TRBJ1-2; clone size: NA; CDR3 protein: AWSVWTGGANYGYT
V gene: TRBV7-9; J gene: TRBJ2-3; clone size: NA; CDR3 protein: ASSPLFGRTDTQY
V gene: TRBV29-1; J gene: TRBJ2-2; clone size: once; CDR3 protein: SVSGTNTGELF
V gene: TRBV27; J gene: TRBJ2-5; clone size: once; CDR3 protein: ASSPGRGETQY
V gene: TRBV6-5; J gene: TRBJ1-5; clone size: NA; CDR3 protein: ASSYLGVNQPQH
V gene: TRBV27; J gene: TRBJ2-2; clone size: NA; CDR3 protein: ASSFTRASGSTGELF
V gene: TRBV14; J gene: TRBJ2-1; clone size: NA; CDR3 protein: ASSPFNNEQF
V gene: TRBV7-9; J gene: TRBJ1-4; clone size: NA; CDR3 protein: ASSPTNEKLF
V gene: TRBV9; J gene: TRBJ2-7; clone size: NA; CDR3 protein: ASSVGDRVDEQY
V gene: TRBV7-9; J gene: TRBJ2-7; clone size: NA; CDR3 protein: ASSLQGSDYEQY
V gene: TRBV7-6; J gene: TRBJ2-2; clone size: NA; CDR3 protein: ASSLNPSGDRVSGELF
V gene: TRBV5-1; J gene: TRBJ2-3; clone size: NA; CDR3 protein: ASSLDARTDTQY
V gene: TRBV6-6; J gene: TRBJ2-1; clone size: once; CDR3 protein: ASSSGTSYNEQF
V gene: TRBV14; J gene: TRBJ2-2; clone size: NA; CDR3 protein: ASSQDPGELF
V gene: TRBV27; J gene: TRBJ2-2; clone size: once; CDR3 protein: ASGRLAAVGNTGELF